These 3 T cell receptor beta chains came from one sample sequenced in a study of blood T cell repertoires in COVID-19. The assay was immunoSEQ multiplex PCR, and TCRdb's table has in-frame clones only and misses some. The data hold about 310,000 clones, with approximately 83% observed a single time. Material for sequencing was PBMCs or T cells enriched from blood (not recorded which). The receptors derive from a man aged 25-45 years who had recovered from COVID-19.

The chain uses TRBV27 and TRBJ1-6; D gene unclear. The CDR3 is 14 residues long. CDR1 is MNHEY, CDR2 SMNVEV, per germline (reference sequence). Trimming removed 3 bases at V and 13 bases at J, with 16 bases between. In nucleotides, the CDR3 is TGTGCCAGCAGTTTCGGGGTAGAAAGTACGCCCCTCCACTTT. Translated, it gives CASSFGVESTPLHF.

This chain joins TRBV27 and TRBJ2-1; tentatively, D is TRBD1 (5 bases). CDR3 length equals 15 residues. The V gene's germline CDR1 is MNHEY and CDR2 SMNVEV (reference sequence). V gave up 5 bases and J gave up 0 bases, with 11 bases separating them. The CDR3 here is CASSAFQGSYNEQFF. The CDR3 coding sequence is TGTGCCAGCAGTGCATTCCAGGGCTCCTACAATGAGCAGTTCTTC.

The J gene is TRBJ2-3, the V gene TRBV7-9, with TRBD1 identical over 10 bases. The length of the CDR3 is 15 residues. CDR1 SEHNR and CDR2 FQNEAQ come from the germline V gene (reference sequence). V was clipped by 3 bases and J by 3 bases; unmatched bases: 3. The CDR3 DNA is TGTGCCAGCAGCTTTAGACAGGGGGCTACAGATACGCAGTATTTT. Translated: CASSFRQGATDTQYF.